This TCR beta chain was captured in a study of cytomegalovirus exposure and HLA in healthy donors. Per germline, CDR1 WNHNN and CDR2 SYGVQD (reference sequence). The CDR3 has 13 residues. V lost 1 base, J lost 5 bases, and 5 bases lay in between. Whole-study findings and limits: First-cohort TCR clusters were later found to tend to co-occur in the 120 or so validation repertoires. Some TCR beta chains (around 180 of them) were listed as cytomegalovirus-associated. Rare sequences made up most TCRs, while some public TCRs were found in many donors.

About this clone: What it recognizes is unknown.

Clones were sequenced by immunoSEQ multiplex PCR, and TCRdb holds only the in-frame ones, with some missing. The table includes 150,000 to 200,000 clones, around 81% detected once. The chain joins TRBV10-1 to TRBJ2-2, with D hard to call. This receptor was identified in a man aged 30-40 years in good health and CMV-seropositive. The sample was PBMCs. The CDR3 nucleotides are TGCGCCAGCAGTGAGTTCGGTACCGGGGAGCTGTTTTTT. Amino acids: CASSEFGTGELFF.